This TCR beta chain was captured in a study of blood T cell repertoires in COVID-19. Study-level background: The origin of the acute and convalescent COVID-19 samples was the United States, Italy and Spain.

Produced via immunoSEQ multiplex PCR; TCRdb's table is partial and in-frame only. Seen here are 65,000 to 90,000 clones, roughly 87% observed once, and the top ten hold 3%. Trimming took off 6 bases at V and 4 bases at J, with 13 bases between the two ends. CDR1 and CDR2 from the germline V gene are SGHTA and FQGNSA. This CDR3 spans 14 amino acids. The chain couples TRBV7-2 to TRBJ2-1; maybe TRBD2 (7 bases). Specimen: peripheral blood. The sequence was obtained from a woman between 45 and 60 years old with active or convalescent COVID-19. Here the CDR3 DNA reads TGTGCCAGCAGTAGGGGGGGAGGGTACAATGAGCAGTTCTTC. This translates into CASSRGGGYNEQFF. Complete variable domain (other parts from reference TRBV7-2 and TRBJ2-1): GAGVSQSPSNKVTEKGKDVELRCDPISGHTALYWYRQSLGQGLEFLIYFQGNSAPDKSGLPSDRFSAERTGGSVSTLTIQRTQQEDSAVYLCASSRGGGYNEQFFGPGTRLTVL.